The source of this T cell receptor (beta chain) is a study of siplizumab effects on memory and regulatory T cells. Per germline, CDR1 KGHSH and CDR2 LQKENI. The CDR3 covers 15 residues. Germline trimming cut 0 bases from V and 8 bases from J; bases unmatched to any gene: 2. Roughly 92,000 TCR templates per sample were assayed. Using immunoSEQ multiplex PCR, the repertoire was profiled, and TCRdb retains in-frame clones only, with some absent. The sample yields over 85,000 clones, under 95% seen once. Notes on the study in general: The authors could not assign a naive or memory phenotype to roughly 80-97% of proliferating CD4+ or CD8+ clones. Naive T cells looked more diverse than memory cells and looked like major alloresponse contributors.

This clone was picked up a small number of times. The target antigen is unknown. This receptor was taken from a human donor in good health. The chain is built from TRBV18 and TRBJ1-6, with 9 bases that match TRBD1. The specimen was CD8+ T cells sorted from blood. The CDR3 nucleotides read TGTGCCAGCTCACCACCGGACAGGGGATATTCACCCCTCCACTTT. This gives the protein CASSPPDRGYSPLHF.